This TCR beta chain is drawn from a study of regulatory T cells in long-lasting Graves disease. Noted time point: newly diagnosed GD, antithyroid drugs for less than 3 months. Isolated PBMC RNA provided the starting material for the TCR library. This clonotype was counted many times. iRepertoire HTBI primers and Arm-PCR of CDR3 regions built TCR beta libraries. From the multiplex PCR reads, TCRdb called clonotypes with MiXCR, one entry per CDR3 protein. This sample has about 430,000 distinct CDR3 sequences, with over 14% found just once. This same sample was also taken into another study, of T cells in Graves' hyperthyroidism and ophthalmopathy.

Sequenced here: peripheral blood mononuclear cells (PBMCs), sampled at new diagnosis, from a patient treated with antithyroid drugs. This receptor was identified in a woman between 40 and 55 years old with Graves disease.

CDR3 sequence: CSVDQPGTGGNYGYTF. CDR3 nucleotide sequence: TGCAGCGTTGACCAACCCGGGACAGGGGGCAACTATGGCTACACCTTC. This sequence joins TRBV29-1 and TRBJ1-2, with 12 bases matching TRBD1. Trimming at V came to 3 bases and at J to 2 bases, leaving 7 bases not matched to a gene. Germline-derived CDR1 and CDR2 are SQVTM and ANQGSEA. This CDR3 is built from 16 residues.